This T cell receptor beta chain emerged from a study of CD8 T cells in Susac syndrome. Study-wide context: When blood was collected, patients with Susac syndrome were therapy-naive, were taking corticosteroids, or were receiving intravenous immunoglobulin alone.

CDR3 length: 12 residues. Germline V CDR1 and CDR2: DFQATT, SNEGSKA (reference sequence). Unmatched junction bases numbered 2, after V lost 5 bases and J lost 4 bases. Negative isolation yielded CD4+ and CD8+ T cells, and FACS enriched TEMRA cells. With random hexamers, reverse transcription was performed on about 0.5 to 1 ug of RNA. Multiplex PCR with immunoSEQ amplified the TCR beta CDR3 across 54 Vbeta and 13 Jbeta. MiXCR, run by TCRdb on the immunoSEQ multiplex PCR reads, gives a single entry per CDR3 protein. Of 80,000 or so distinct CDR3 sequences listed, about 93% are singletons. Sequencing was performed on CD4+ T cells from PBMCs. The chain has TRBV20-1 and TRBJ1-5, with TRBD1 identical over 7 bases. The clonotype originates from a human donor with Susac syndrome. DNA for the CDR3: TGCAGTGCTGGGACAGCAAATCAGCCCCAGCATTTT. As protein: CSAGTANQPQHF.